Below are 32 T cell receptor beta chains sequenced from a single sample in a study of T cells in Graves' hyperthyroidism and ophthalmopathy. Researchers took RNA transcripts and amplified the TCR beta CDR3 regions from them. First-round RT-PCR of the TCR CDR3 relied on the HTBI primer set. From the multiplex PCR reads, TCRdb called clonotypes with MiXCR, one entry per CDR3 protein. The table has hundreds of thousands of distinct CDR3 sequences, roughly 20% seen once. The sequenced material came from blood. These receptor sequences come from a man aged 30 to 45 with Graves' ophthalmopathy.

In this sample, this clonotype turned up many times. V usage is TRBV30 and J usage is TRBJ2-2, with a weak D call TRBD2 (5 bases). Germline assignment: CDR1 GTSNPN and CDR2 SVGIG (reference sequence). V was clipped by 4 bases and J by 1 base, with 13 bases between them. CDR3 length equals 15 residues. As DNA, the CDR3 is TGTGCCTGGACCCGGCGGAGCGGGAACACCGGGGAGCTGTTTTTT. This codes for CAWTRRSGNTGELFF.

This clonotype appeared many times. The CDR3 nucleotides are TGTGCCAGCAGTTTTTCTCTAGCGGGACACAATGAGCAGTTCTTC. Amino acid sequence: CASSFSLAGHNEQFF. This rearrangement joins TRBV27 to TRBJ2-1; 9 bases line up with TRBD2. Germline CDR1 MNHEY, CDR2 SMNVEV (reference sequence). V lost 3 bases and J lost 5; bases outside the gene matches: 5. The CDR3 runs to 15 residues.

This clonotype was observed a few times. The rearrangement uses TRBV6-6 and TRBJ1-3; D gene uncertain. CDR3 length equals 16 residues. Germline V lookup: CDR1 MNHNY, CDR2 SVGAGI (reference sequence). V was clipped by 0 bases and J by 0 bases, with 9 bases between them. The CDR3 region has the DNA TGTGCCAGCAGTTACTCGAGGGCTTTCTCTGGAAACACCATATATTTT. This gives the protein CASSYSRAFSGNTIYF.

The V call is TRBV10-3, the J call TRBJ1-2, with D unclear. V shed 3 bases and J shed 4 bases, with 12 bases lying between them. The CDR3 runs to 14 residues. The germline V gene encodes CDR1 ENHRY and CDR2 SYGVKD. The CDR3 DNA reads TGTGCCATCAGTGACAGGTTAGGGCCCTATGGCTACACCTTC. The encoded protein is CAISDRLGPYGYTF.

This clonotype was picked up one time. A junction end diverges from the germline sequence, so it may reflect a read error. V and J are TRBV6-1 and TRBJ2-7; D not resolved. In germline, CDR1 is MNHNS, CDR2 SASEGT. The CDR3 totals 15 residues. The CDR3 DNA is TGTGCCAGCATCGAGGAGCCCCCGTCTCGCTACGAGCAGCACTTC. It codes for CASIEEPPSRYEQHF.

The rearrangement uses TRBV7-2 and TRBJ2-5; TRBD1 might be the D (6 bases). Germline-derived CDR1 and CDR2 are SGHTA and FQGNSA. Trimming cost V 5 bases and J 5 bases, with 12 bases left between them. CDR3 size: 13 residues. As DNA, the CDR3 is TGTGCCAGCAGCCAATCCAGGGGTGAGACCCAGTACTTC. This translates into CASSQSRGETQYF.

This clonotype was seen many times. The gene calls are TRBV30 and TRBJ1-5, with D perhaps matching TRBD1 (5 bases). V was trimmed by 6 bases and J by 5 bases, leaving 14 bases between them. Looked up from germline, CDR1 is GTSNPN and CDR2 is SVGIG (reference sequence). CDR3 length equals 13 residues. The CDR3 bases are TGTGCCTGTTTGGGGCAAGGAGATCAGCCCCAGCATTTT. Its translation: CACLGQGDQPQHF. The full variable domain, rest sourced from reference TRBV30 and TRBJ1-5, is SQTIHQWPATLVQPVGSPLSLECTVEGTSNPNLYWYRQAAGRGLQLLFYSVGIGQISSEVPQNLSASRPQDRQFILSSKKLLLSDSGFYLCACLGQGDQPQHFGDGTRLSIL.

With respect to this clonotype: Just one base apart from a much larger clone, this may be a read error. This chain links TRBV30 with TRBJ1-2; weak D call: TRBD1 (5 bases). The CDR3 covers 12 residues. Looked up from germline, CDR1 is GTSNPN and CDR2 is SVGIG (reference sequence). As DNA, the CDR3 is TGTGTCTGGAAAGGGGCTAACTATGGCTACACCTTC. This encodes CVWKGANYGYTF.

This sequence joins TRBV28 and TRBJ2-1, with TRBD1 identical over 8 bases. There are 14 residues in the CDR3. Germline-derived CDR1 and CDR2 are MDHEN and SYDVKM. With V trimmed by 2 bases and J by 7 bases, 4 bases remained unmatched. This CDR3 is CASSLPGGKNEQFF. In DNA, the CDR3 is TGTGCCAGCAGTTTACCAGGGGGCAAGAATGAGCAGTTCTTC.

This clonotype was detected many times. J is TRBJ2-3 and V is TRBV28; 13 nucleotides line up with TRBD2. Looked up from germline, CDR1 is MDHEN and CDR2 is SYDVKM. The CDR3 runs to 18 residues. Losses at the gene ends were 6 bases for V and 5 bases for J; bases not matched to a gene: 14. Here the CDR3 reads CASRDRLAGGWRGDTQYF. The CDR3 coding sequence is TGTGCCAGCAGAGACCGACTAGCGGGAGGATGGCGTGGAGATACGCAGTATTTT. Variable domain in full (rest from reference TRBV28 and TRBJ2-3): DVKVTQSSRYLVKRTGEKVFLECVQDMDHENMFWYRQDPGLGLRLIYFSYDVKMKEKGDIPEGYSVSREKKERFSLILESASTNQTSMYLCASRDRLAGGWRGDTQYFGPGTRLTVL.

Turning to this clonotype: A much bigger clone sits one base away, suggesting this may be a read error. The CDR3 does not close with the conserved phenylalanine or tryptophan, likely indicating a read error. The chain carries TRBV15 and TRBJ2-7, with a weak D call TRBD2 (6 bases). This CDR3 region has 13 residues. Germline lookup yields CDR1 LNHNV and CDR2 YYDKDF (reference sequence). With 1 base removed from V and 7 bases from J, the gap between germline ends came to 11 bases. CDR3 sequence: CATSRVPGEEQYL. DNA of the CDR3: TGTGCCACCAGCAGAGTTCCGGGGGAAGAGCAGTACCTC.

This clonotype showed up many times. The DNA of the CDR3 is TGTGCCAGCAGACTCGAGGGGGGCGGGAGTATCTACAATGAGCAGTTCTTC. It specifies CASRLEGGGSIYNEQFF. The chain employs TRBV28 and TRBJ2-1; a weak D match, TRBD2 (7 bases). The CDR3 sequence is 17 residues long. Germline V gene data show CDR1 as MDHEN and CDR2 as SYDVKM. Deletions cut 6 bases from V and 3 bases from J, with 21 bases between.

The rearrangement links TRBV7-9 to TRBJ1-2, with D unresolved. The CDR3 is 13 amino acids. Germline assignment: CDR1 SEHNR and CDR2 FQNEAQ (reference sequence). V shed 11 bases and J shed 1 base, with 14 bases lying between them. CDR3 sequence: CAVGSPLNYGYTF. DNA for the CDR3: TGTGCCGTGGGTAGTCCCCTTAACTATGGCTACACCTTC.

V and J are TRBV9 and TRBJ1-6; 9 positions match TRBD1. Per germline, CDR1 SGDLS and CDR2 YYNGEE. The length of the CDR3 is 17 residues. Trimming removed 0 bases from V and 7 bases from J; junction bases left unmatched: 8. Here the CDR3 reads CASSVGLQGANNSPLHF. The CDR3 region has the DNA TGTGCCAGCAGCGTAGGACTACAGGGGGCGAACAATTCACCCCTCCACTTT. Based on the CDR3 plus reference TRBV9 and TRBJ1-6, the full variable domain is DSGVTQTPKHLITATGQRVTLRCSPRSGDLSVYWYQQSLDQGLQFLIQYYNGEERAKGNILERFSAQQFPDLHSELNLSSLELGDSALYFCASSVGLQGANNSPLHFGNGTRLTVT.

This clonotype was detected ten times or more. V and J are TRBV28 and TRBJ2-7; 14 nucleotides agree with TRBD2. The CDR3 is 16 residues long. Germline loops: CDR1 MDHEN, CDR2 SYDVKM. J was trimmed by 7 bases and V by 6 bases; bases with no gene match: 11. The CDR3 DNA reads TGTGCCAGCAGCTTCGGACTAGCGGGGGGATTGGGGGAGCAGTACTTC. Translating gives CASSFGLAGGLGEQYF.

This chain uses TRBV5-4 with TRBJ2-5; D not certain. This CDR3 has 13 residues. Germline V gene data show CDR1 as SGHNT and CDR2 as YYREEE (reference sequence). V was shortened by 2 bases and J by 1 base, with 6 bases between the two germline ends. CDR3 protein: CASSFDFQETQYF. The CDR3 nucleotides read TGTGCCAGCAGCTTTGACTTCCAAGAGACCCAGTACTTC.

This clonotype was seen ten or more times. V and J are TRBV28 and TRBJ1-2; tentative D call: TRBD1 (6 bases). Germline values: CDR1 MDHEN, CDR2 SYDVKM. V was trimmed by 5 bases and J by 2 bases, leaving 15 bases between them. The CDR3 runs to 15 residues. CDR3 residues: CASSPSGQGNYGYTF. The CDR3 nucleotides are TGTGCCAGCAGTCCCTCGGGGCAGGGGAACTATGGCTACACCTTC.

At least ten counts were recorded for this clonotype. This chain uses TRBV11-2 with TRBJ2-1; TRBD1 matches 8 bases. The germline gives CDR1 SGHAT, CDR2 FQNNGV. There are 15 residues in the CDR3. Trimming removed 1 base from V and 4 bases from J; junction bases left unmatched: 3. The CDR3 bases are TGTGCCAGCAGCTTAGGACAGGGGATATACAATGAGCAGTTCTTC. It specifies CASSLGQGIYNEQFF.

The chain carries TRBV10-2 and TRBJ1-6; no clear D gene. The CDR3 spans 17 residues. Trimming removed 0 bases from V and 5 bases from J, with 14 bases in between. Per germline, CDR1 WSHSY and CDR2 SAAADI. CDR3 sequence reads: CASSESASSGHNSPLHF. The CDR3 DNA sequence: TGCGCCAGCAGTGAGTCGGCAAGTAGCGGGCATAATTCACCCCTCCACTTT.

This clonotype has a handful of counts. This chain uses TRBV2 with TRBJ2-5; D not resolved. This CDR3 spans 13 amino acids. CDR1 and CDR2 from the germline V gene are SNHLY and FYNNEI. The V end was cut by 8 bases, the J end by 6 bases, with 16 bases between. In nucleotides, the CDR3 is TGTGCCAGCGCCTCCGACCCCGGGCAGACCCAGTACTTC. This encodes CASASDPGQTQYF.

This clonotype was found once. J is TRBJ1-4 and V is TRBV7-9; 12 nucleotides agree with TRBD1. Germline assignment: CDR1 SEHNR and CDR2 FQNEAQ (reference sequence). The CDR3 sequence is 18 residues long. The V gene end was trimmed by 5 bases and the J gene end by 4 bases; junction bases not matched to a gene: 11. Here the CDR3 reads CASSPGPGQGAGNEKLFF. CDR3 coding DNA: TGTGCCAGCAGCCCCGGGCCGGGACAGGGGGCTGGTAATGAAAAACTGTTTTTT.

The rearrangement joins TRBV2 to TRBJ2-7; D is uncertain. Germline V gene data show CDR1 as SNHLY and CDR2 as FYNNEI. CDR3 length: 12 residues. V was trimmed by 5 bases and J by 6 bases, leaving 11 bases between them. CDR3 region: CASSHKGLEQYF. The CDR3 DNA reads as TGTGCCAGCAGTCACAAGGGCCTCGAGCAGTACTTC.

This chain links TRBV29-1 with TRBJ2-1; D remains unclear. The CDR3 is made up of 15 amino acids. Trimming shortened V by 6 bases and J by 0 bases, and 15 bases separated the two germline ends. The germline V gene has CDR1 SQVTM and CDR2 ANQGSEA. The CDR3 region has the DNA TGCAGCGTCTCGACGGCTCCCGACTCCTACAATGAGCAGTTCTTC. Translation: CSVSTAPDSYNEQFF.

The chain recombines TRBV13 with TRBJ2-1; 8 nucleotides align to TRBD2. The germline CDR1 and CDR2 sequences are PRHDT and FYEKMQ (reference sequence). The CDR3 covers 17 residues. The trim removed 5 bases at V and 4 bases at J, leaving 13 bases unmatched. CDR3 nucleotide sequence: TGTGCCAGCAGCCAAGATCTTGGGACTAGGTATTACAATGAGCAGTTCTTC. This codes for CASSQDLGTRYYNEQFF. The full variable domain, its missing parts supplied by reference TRBV13 and TRBJ2-1, is AAGVIQSPRHLIKEKRETATLKCYPIPRHDTVYWYQQGPGQDPQFLISFYEKMQSDKGSIPDRFSAQQFSDYHSELNMSSLELGDSALYFCASSQDLGTRYYNEQFFGPGTRLTVL.

The rearrangement joins TRBV11-2 to TRBJ2-3; 7 bases align to TRBD2. The CDR3 is 16 amino acids. The germline CDR1 and CDR2 sequences are SGHAT and FQNNGV. Germline trimming cut 0 bases from V and 0 bases from J; bases unmatched to any gene: 3. In DNA form, the CDR3 reads TGTGCCAGCAGCTTAGAAGGACTAGTAAGCACAGATACGCAGTATTTT. Translating gives CASSLEGLVSTDTQYF. Together with reference TRBV11-2 and TRBJ2-3, the CDR3 gives the full variable domain: EAGVAQSPRYKIIEKRQSVAFWCNPISGHATLYWYQQILGQGPKLLIQFQNNGVVDDSQLPKDRFSAERLKGVDSTLKIQPAKLEDSAVYLCASSLEGLVSTDTQYFGPGTRLTVL.

The CDR3 DNA reads as TGTGCCACCAGCAGAGAGCCAGCGGGAGCTCACGAGCAGTACTTC. Protein: CATSREPAGAHEQYF. V gene TRBV15 combines with J gene TRBJ2-7; TRBD2 matches 8 bases. The junction had 6 bases not matched to a gene; V was cut back by 0 bases and J by 5 bases. The CDR3 extends over 15 amino acids. Per germline, CDR1 LNHNV and CDR2 YYDKDF (reference sequence).

This clonotype was counted between two and nine times. This chain joins TRBV2 and TRBJ1-1; TRBD1 might be the D (6 bases). V shed 9 bases and J shed 3 bases, with 11 bases lying between them. Germline V gives CDR1 SNHLY, CDR2 FYNNEI. CDR3 size: 12 residues. In DNA form, the CDR3 reads TGTGCCAGGGCGAGGGGGGACACTGAAGCTTTCTTT. This encodes CARARGDTEAFF.

There are a few counts of this clonotype. The chain links TRBV30 to TRBJ2-1; 8 nucleotides agree with TRBD1. From germline, CDR1 is GTSNPN and CDR2 SVGIG (reference sequence). The ends lost 3 bases at V and 0 bases at J; junction bases unmatched: 13. The CDR3 is 18 residues long. This CDR3 reads CAWSPGQAPIYSYNEQFF. CDR3 DNA: TGTGCCTGGAGCCCGGGACAGGCCCCTATTTACTCCTACAATGAGCAGTTCTTC. Drawing the rest from reference TRBV30 and TRBJ2-1, the complete variable domain is SQTIHQWPATLVQPVGSPLSLECTVEGTSNPNLYWYRQAAGRGLQLLFYSVGIGQISSEVPQNLSASRPQDRQFILSSKKLLLSDSGFYLCAWSPGQAPIYSYNEQFFGPGTRLTVL.

This clonotype was detected many times. The chain recombines TRBV6-2 or TRBV6-3 with TRBJ2-1; the match to TRBD2 covers 10 bases. Germline V CDR1 and CDR2: MNHEY, SVGEGT. The length of the CDR3 is 15 residues. V trimming: 6 bases; J trimming: 5 bases; junction bases outside the gene matches: 7. The CDR3 protein is CASSARTSGNNEQFF. CDR3 DNA: TGTGCCAGCAGCGCACGGACTAGCGGAAACAATGAGCAGTTCTTC.

The rearrangement joins TRBV4-3 to TRBJ2-5; TRBD2 matches 10 bases. CDR3 length equals 17 residues. After removal of 0 bases from V and 4 bases from J, the junction contained 8 bases not matched to a gene. CDR1 LGHNA and CDR2 YSLEER come from the germline V gene. CDR3 nucleotide sequence: TGCGCCAGCAGCCAAGATCGTCAGCTAGCGGGAGCAGAGACCCAGTACTTC. It encodes CASSQDRQLAGAETQYF.

This clonotype has a handful of counts. The chain recombines TRBV7-9 with TRBJ2-5; D is perhaps TRBD2 (5 bases). V lost 2 bases and J 3 bases, leaving 13 bases between the germline ends. Germline V gene lookup returns CDR1 SEHNR and CDR2 FQNEAQ (reference sequence). The CDR3 has 15 residues. The CDR3 spells CASSLRASGKETQYF. The CDR3 DNA follows: TGTGCCAGCAGCTTAAGGGCCAGCGGAAAAGAGACCCAGTACTTC.

The rearrangement links TRBV6-2 or TRBV6-3 to TRBJ2-7; D perhaps matches TRBD2 (5 bases). The CDR3 is 14 residues long. Germline V gives CDR1 MNHEY, CDR2 SVGEGT. Between the trimmed V and J ends, which lost 5 bases and 1 base, there was a span of 12 bases. The CDR3 protein is CASSNEGSSYEQYF. The CDR3 DNA is TGTGCCAGCAGTAACGAGGGTTCATCCTACGAGCAGTACTTC.